This T cell receptor (beta chain) appears in the sequencing data of a study of T cell responses to AZD1222 COVID-19 vaccine. Overall study results and limits: Within unmutated variant regions lay the reported targets of nearly half of spike-specific TCRs. CD4 TCRs covered the whole spike, strongest at regions 160-218 and 743-854. Among the donors, most were white British and more were female, and clonal diversity was possibly underestimated. After the peak T cell response, and only then, were repertoires sampled.

This clone has a handful of counts. The target antigen is unknown. The CDR3 sequence is 15 residues long. Trimming removed 4 bases from V and 0 bases from J; junction bases left unmatched: 2. The germline V gene has CDR1 SGHAT and CDR2 FQDESV (reference sequence). Profiling relied on immunoSEQ multiplex PCR, and the TCRdb table lists in-frame clones only, not all of them. The sample holds about 140,000 clones, roughly 89% seen once. This chain connects TRBV11-1 to TRBJ1-4, with 7 bases identical to TRBD1. The sample was peripheral blood, taken 28 days after the second dose of the MenACWY control vaccine. This clonotype originated in an adult who received the MenACWY meningococcal vaccine as a control. CDR3 nucleotide sequence: TGTGCCAGCAGCTCCGGGACAGCAACTAATGAAAAACTGTTTTTT. This gives the protein CASSSGTATNEKLFF.